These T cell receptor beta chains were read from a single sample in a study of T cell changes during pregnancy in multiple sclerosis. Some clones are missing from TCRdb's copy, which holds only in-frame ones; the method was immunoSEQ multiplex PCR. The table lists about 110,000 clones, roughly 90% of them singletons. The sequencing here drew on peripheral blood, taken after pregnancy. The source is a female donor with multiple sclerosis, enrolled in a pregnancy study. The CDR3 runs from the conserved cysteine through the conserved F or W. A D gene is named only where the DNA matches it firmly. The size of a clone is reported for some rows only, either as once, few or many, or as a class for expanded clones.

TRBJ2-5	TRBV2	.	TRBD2	CASSDRLAEETQYF	TGTGCCAGCAGCGACCGACTAGCGGAAGAGACCCAGTACTTC
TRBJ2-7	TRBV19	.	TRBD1	CASSSGQGPYEQYF	TGTGCCAGTAGTTCCGGACAGGGTCCCTACGAGCAGTACTTC
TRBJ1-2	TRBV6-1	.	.	CASQLGPVYGYTF	TGTGCCAGCCAGTTGGGCCCGGTCTATGGCTACACCTTC
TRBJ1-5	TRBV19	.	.	CASTPRDTYSNQPQHF	TGTGCCAGTACTCCCCGGGACACCTATAGCAATCAGCCCCAGCATTTT
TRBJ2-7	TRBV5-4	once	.	CASSPEQGAYEQYF	TGTGCCAGCAGCCCAGAACAGGGAGCCTACGAGCAGTACTTC
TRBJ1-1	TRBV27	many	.	CASSPWGREAEAFF	TGTGCCAGCAGTCCCTGGGGACGGGAGGCTGAAGCTTTCTTT
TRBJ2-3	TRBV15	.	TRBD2	CATSRRTSGSTDTQYF	TGTGCCACCAGCAGACGGACTAGCGGTAGCACAGATACGCAGTATTTT
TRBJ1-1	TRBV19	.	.	CASAGLQVNTEAFF	TGTGCCAGTGCGGGACTCCAGGTGAACACTGAAGCTTTCTTT
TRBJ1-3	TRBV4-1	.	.	CASSHLGQGHGNTIYF	TGCGCCAGCAGCCATTTGGGGCAGGGCCACGGAAACACCATATATTTT
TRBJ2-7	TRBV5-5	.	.	CASSSATGSVEQYF	TGTGCCAGCAGCTCTGCTACAGGTTCCGTCGAGCAGTACTTC
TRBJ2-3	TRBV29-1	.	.	CSVVSSPTGLIEPSTDTQYF	TGCAGCGTTGTATCTTCACCAACAGGGCTCATTGAACCTAGCACAGATACGCAGTATTTT
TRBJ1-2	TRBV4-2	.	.	CASSQAVDSSYGYTF	TGTGCCAGCAGCCAGGCCGTCGACAGCTCCTATGGCTACACCTTC
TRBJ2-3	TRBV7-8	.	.	CASSLGIDTQYF	TGTGCCAGCAGCTTAGGTATAGATACGCAGTATTTT
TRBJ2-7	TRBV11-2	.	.	CASSSNSYEQYF	TGTGCCAGCAGCTCGAACAGTTACGAGCAGTACTTC
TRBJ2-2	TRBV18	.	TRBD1	CASSYPQGEKVGELFF	TGTGCCAGCTCATATCCACAGGGGGAGAAGGTCGGGGAGCTGTTTTTT
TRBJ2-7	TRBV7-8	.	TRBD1	CASTYSDRGAPSPYEQYF	TGTGCCAGCACCTACTCGGACAGGGGAGCCCCCAGCCCTTACGAGCAGTACTTC
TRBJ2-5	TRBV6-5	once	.	CASSWGGTQYF	TGTGCCAGCAGTTGGGGAGGGACCCAGTACTTC
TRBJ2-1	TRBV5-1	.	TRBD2	CASSLTTSGLYNEQFF	TGCGCCAGCAGCCTGACGACTAGCGGGCTTTACAATGAGCAGTTCTTC